This section outlines one T cell receptor beta chain sequence together with its context. TCRdb's copy holds only in-frame clones and misses some; the assay was immunoSEQ multiplex PCR. The sample contains about 90,000 clones, 60% to 80% of which appear only once. This CDR3 has 12 amino acids. The germline gives CDR1 KGHSH, CDR2 LQKENI. V was pared by 2 bases and J by 2 bases, with 4 bases between. These data belong to a study of CD8 T cell repertoires and HIV-1 epitope variants. The chain joins TRBV18 to TRBJ2-7; D unresolved. Sequenced: uncultured baseline CD8+ T cells from peripheral blood mononuclear cells (PBMCs). This receptor was taken from a male donor with HIV. Written as DNA, the CDR3 is TGTGCCAGCTCACCAACGACCTACGAGCAGTACTTC. The encoded protein is CASSPTTYEQYF.